This passage covers 14 T cell receptor beta chains from one sample sequenced in a study of T-cell reconstitution after alpha-beta-depleted transplantation in children. The TCRbeta library was prepared with unique molecular identifiers. MiXCR, applied by TCRdb to the PCR reads, yields one record per CDR3 protein. The table shows around 960,000 distinct CDR3 sequences, with roughly 29% occurring only once. The sequenced sample was PBMCs, mostly from graft donor cells, obtained 360 days after TCRalphabeta/CD19-depleted stem cell transplant. These TCRs come from a boy less than two years old who had a stem cell transplant for SCID, so the T cells may come from the graft donor.

V is TRBV6-1 and J is TRBJ1-2; no definite D call. The CDR3 runs to 14 residues. V lost 5 bases and J lost 2, with 12 bases in between. The germline V gene encodes CDR1 MNHNS and CDR2 SASEGT. The CDR3 loop is CASSPSVGNYGYTF. CDR3 coding DNA: TGTGCCAGCAGTCCGTCCGTCGGGAACTATGGCTACACCTTC.

The chain has TRBV20-1 and TRBJ2-7; D may match TRBD1 or TRBD2 (5 bases each). V lost 6 bases, J lost 6 bases, and 18 bases lay in between. The CDR3 loop spans 13 amino acids. Germline V CDR1 and CDR2: DFQATT, SNEGSKA (reference sequence). Written as DNA, the CDR3 is TGCAGTGCCGTAGGGACGTCGGGCGGCGAGCAGTACTTC. Translating it yields CSAVGTSGGEQYF.

This clonotype has only a few counts. This chain links TRBV20-1 with TRBJ1-5, with 9 bases fitting TRBD1. This CDR3 region has 19 residues. Germline CDR1 and CDR2: DFQATT and SNEGSKA (reference sequence). Trimming removed 3 bases from V and 7 bases from J; junction bases left unmatched: 22. The CDR3 sequence is CSASSPFRGTGFLGQPQHF. The CDR3 DNA reads TGCAGTGCTAGTAGTCCCTTTCGAGGGACAGGGTTCCTCGGGCAGCCCCAGCATTTT.

This clonotype showed up many times. V and J are TRBV6-5 and TRBJ2-7; D perhaps matches TRBD2 (5 bases). There are 14 residues in the CDR3. Trimming took 2 bases from V and 0 from J, leaving 8 bases between them. CDR1 and CDR2 (germline): MNHEY, SVGAGI. CDR3 region: CASSYRGGSYEQYF. As DNA, the CDR3 is TGTGCCAGCAGTTACCGAGGAGGCTCCTACGAGCAGTACTTC.

In this sample, this clonotype turned up a few times. This chain connects TRBV5-6 to TRBJ1-4; unclear D gene. V gave up 2 bases and J gave up 7 bases, with 15 bases separating them. This CDR3 comprises 15 residues. Germline V gene lookup returns CDR1 SGHDT and CDR2 YYEEEE. CDR3 residues: CASSFSSGVGEKLFF. The CDR3 DNA follows: TGTGCCAGCAGCTTCTCATCCGGGGTGGGTGAAAAACTGTTTTTT.

This clonotype has just a few counts. This rearrangement joins TRBV10-3 to TRBJ2-2; perhaps TRBD2 as D (6 bases). The CDR3 is made up of 14 amino acids. The V gene's germline CDR1 is ENHRY and CDR2 SYGVKD. Trimming removed 2 bases at V and 6 bases at J, with 10 bases between. CDR3 in amino acids: CAISEGGTAGELFF. CDR3 nucleotide sequence: TGTGCCATCAGTGAGGGGGGGACGGCCGGGGAGCTGTTTTTT.

The chain couples TRBV4-1 to TRBJ2-2; D is unresolved. The length of the CDR3 is 12 residues. Germline CDR1 reads MGHRA; CDR2 reads YSYEKL. Trimming cost V 2 bases and J 7 bases, with 5 bases left between them. The CDR3 protein is CASSQIGGELFF. DNA for the CDR3: TGCGCCAGCAGCCAAATCGGCGGGGAGCTGTTTTTT.

This clonotype was seen a single time. The chain uses TRBV20-1 and TRBJ1-1; D possibly corresponds to TRBD1 (5 bases). Germline V gene sequence: CDR1 DFQATT, CDR2 SNEGSKA (reference sequence). Trimming took off 0 bases at V and 5 bases at J, with 13 bases between the two ends. This CDR3 has 14 amino acids. CDR3 in DNA: TGCAGTGCTAGAGATAGGAGGGGCCGGACTGAAGCTTTCTTT. Translated, it gives CSARDRRGRTEAFF.

The rearrangement uses TRBV5-5 and TRBJ2-2; D possibly corresponds to TRBD2 (5 bases). CDR1 and CDR2 from the germline V gene are SGHKS and YYEKEE (reference sequence). CDR3 length: 14 amino acids. The V gene lost 4 bases and the J gene lost 4 bases, with 11 bases spanning the gap. DNA of the CDR3: TGTGCCAGCAGCATTCTAGGAGGCACCGGGGAGCTGTTTTTT. Translation gives CASSILGGTGELFF.

V and J are TRBV6-1 and TRBJ1-4; 7 nucleotides align to TRBD1. The CDR3 runs 15 residues. V shed 6 bases, J shed 0 bases, and the junction held 4 bases outside the gene matches. CDR1 MNHNS and CDR2 SASEGT come from the germline V gene. The CDR3 loop reads CASRIRGTTNEKLFF. The CDR3 coding sequence is TGTGCCAGCAGAATCAGGGGGACAACTAATGAAAAACTGTTTTTT.

This rearrangement joins TRBV27 to TRBJ1-4, with TRBD1 identical over 8 bases. The germline V gene encodes CDR1 MNHEY and CDR2 SMNVEV (reference sequence). The CDR3 is 11 residues long. The V and J ends lost 9 bases and 10 bases, in that order; junction bases with no gene match: 4. The CDR3 DNA reads TGTGCCAGACCCGACAGGGGAAAACTGTTTTTT. This translates into CARPDRGKLFF.

The chain employs TRBV4-1 and TRBJ1-1; D call uncertain. The germline gives CDR1 MGHRA, CDR2 YSYEKL. This CDR3 has 14 amino acids. Trimming removed 7 bases from V and 4 bases from J, with 16 bases in between. As DNA, the CDR3 is TGCGCCAGCACTAAATTTGCGGGAGGCACTGAAGCTTTCTTT. This encodes CASTKFAGGTEAFF.

V and J are TRBV24-1 and TRBJ2-1; TRBD2 matches 11 bases. Per the germline V gene, CDR1 is KGHDR and CDR2 is SFDVKD. Trimming took 4 bases from V and 6 from J; bases not matched to a gene: 7. The CDR3 has 16 residues. The CDR3 DNA is TGTGCCACCAGTGAGGAGCTAGCGGGGGGCCTCAATGAGCAGTTCTTC. It translates to CATSEELAGGLNEQFF.

This clonotype was picked up a small number of times. The rearrangement links TRBV28 to TRBJ2-5, with D tentatively TRBD2 (5 bases). The V end lost 5 bases, the J end lost 1 base, and 17 bases lay between the germline ends. Germline V CDR1 and CDR2: MDHEN, SYDVKM. The CDR3 has 16 amino acids. CDR3 in DNA: TGTGCCAGCAGTCCCTCGGACGGAGGAGGCCAAGAGACCCAGTACTTC. Translating gives CASSPSDGGGQETQYF.